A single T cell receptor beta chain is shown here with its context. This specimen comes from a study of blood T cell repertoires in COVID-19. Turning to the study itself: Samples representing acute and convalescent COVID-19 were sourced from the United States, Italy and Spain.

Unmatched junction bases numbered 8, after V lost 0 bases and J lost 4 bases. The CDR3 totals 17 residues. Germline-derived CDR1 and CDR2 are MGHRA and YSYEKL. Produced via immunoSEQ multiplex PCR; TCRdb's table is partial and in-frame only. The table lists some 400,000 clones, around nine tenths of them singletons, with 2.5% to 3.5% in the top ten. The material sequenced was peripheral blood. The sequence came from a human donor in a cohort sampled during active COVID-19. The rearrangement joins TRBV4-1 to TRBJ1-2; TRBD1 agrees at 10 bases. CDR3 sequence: CASSQDATGGDIYGYTF. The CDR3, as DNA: TGCGCCAGCAGCCAAGATGCGACAGGGGGCGATATCTATGGCTACACCTTC.